Listed here is a single T cell receptor (beta chain). The sample comes from a study of quantifying T cell responses using KT2 cells. Study information: Reverse transcription used primers in the TCR alpha and beta constant regions.

Germline CDR1 ENHRY, CDR2 SYGVKD. V gave up 1 base and J gave up 1 base, with 8 bases separating them. The CDR3 runs 14 residues. A single-stranded UMI oligo with SP2 sequence was ligated to cDNA 3' ends. First-round PCR used 4 cycles and beta primers RC1.1 and RC1.2 covering TRBC1 and TRBC2. TCRdb re-derived calls from the UMI-ligation and nested PCR reads in MiXCR, one entry per CDR3 protein. The table lists roughly 50,000 distinct CDR3 sequences, approximately 13% of them singletons, with around a tenth in the top ten. The chain employs TRBV10-3 and TRBJ2-7; D ambiguous. The receptor was derived from a human donor. Sequences were obtained from PBMCs spiked with cells of the T cell clone KT2. The CDR3, as DNA: TGTGCCATCAGTGAGTTCCAGGAGTCCTACGAGCAGTACTTC. Amino acid sequence: CAISEFQESYEQYF.